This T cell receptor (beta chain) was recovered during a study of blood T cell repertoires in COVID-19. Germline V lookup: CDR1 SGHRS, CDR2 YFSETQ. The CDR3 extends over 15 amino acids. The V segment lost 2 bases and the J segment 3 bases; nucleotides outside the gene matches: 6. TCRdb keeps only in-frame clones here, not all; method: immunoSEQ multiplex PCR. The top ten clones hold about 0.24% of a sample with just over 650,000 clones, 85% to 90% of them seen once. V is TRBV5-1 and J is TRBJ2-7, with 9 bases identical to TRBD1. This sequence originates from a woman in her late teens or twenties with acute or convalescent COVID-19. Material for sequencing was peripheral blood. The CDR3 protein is CASSFPGQGHYEQYF. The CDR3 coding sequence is TGCGCCAGCAGCTTTCCGGGACAGGGACACTACGAGCAGTACTTC.